Below are 5 T cell receptor beta chains sequenced from a single sample in a study of identical twins. TCRdb called the 5' RACE reads again in MiXCR, with one record for every CDR3 protein. The table includes fewer than 650,000 distinct CDR3 sequences, roughly 7.2% detected once. Separately, the same data were catalogued under a study of yellow fever vaccine responses in identical twins.

Sequenced: PBMCs. Every receptor here comes from a woman aged 18-35 years in good health.

This clonotype appeared a few times. The chain employs TRBV20-1 and TRBJ2-2; tentative D call: TRBD1 (6 bases). V was trimmed by 3 bases and J by 0 bases, leaving 8 bases between them. Germline CDR1 and CDR2: DFQATT and SNEGSKA (reference sequence). The CDR3 covers 14 residues. The CDR3 bases are TGCAGTGCTAGTAAGGGGGCGAACACCGGGGAGCTGTTTTTT. Its translation: CSASKGANTGELFF.

The sample holds many counts of this clonotype. The J gene is TRBJ2-1, the V gene TRBV3-1; TRBD1 matches at 9 bases. The V gene's germline CDR1 is LGHDT and CDR2 YNNKEL (reference sequence). The CDR3 has 13 amino acids. With V trimmed by 4 bases and J by 13 bases, 8 bases remained unmatched. In DNA form, the CDR3 reads TGTGCCAGCAGCCCCGCCTCGACAGGGGGTCAGTTCTTC. It encodes CASSPASTGGQFF.

This clonotype was seen a handful of times. This chain connects TRBV7-2 to TRBJ2-5; D gene unclear. Germline CDR1 reads SGHTA; CDR2 reads FQGNSA. This CDR3 contains 15 residues. The V end was cut by 1 base, the J end by 1 base, with 10 bases between. The CDR3 reads CASSLGGPVQETQYF. The CDR3 DNA sequence: TGTGCCAGCAGCTTAGGAGGTCCGGTCCAAGAGACCCAGTACTTC.

This clonotype was recorded many times. This chain connects TRBV3-1 to TRBJ1-1; no definite D call. The V end lost 1 base, the J end lost 1 base, and 7 bases lay between the germline ends. Per the germline V gene, CDR1 is LGHDT and CDR2 is YNNKEL (reference sequence). There are 14 residues in the CDR3. The CDR3 loop reads CASSQGSWNTEAFF. CDR3 DNA sequence: TGTGCCAGCAGCCAAGGGAGTTGGAACACTGAAGCTTTCTTT.

V is TRBV19 and J is TRBJ2-1, with 10 bases identical to TRBD2. This CDR3 contains 18 residues. The germline V gene encodes CDR1 LNHDA and CDR2 SQIVND (reference sequence). Losses at the gene ends were 6 bases for V and 0 bases for J; bases not matched to a gene: 11. The DNA for the CDR3 is TGTGCCAGTAGCCGTACCGGGACTAGCGCCTTCTCCTACAATGAGCAGTTCTTC. The encoded protein is CASSRTGTSAFSYNEQFF.